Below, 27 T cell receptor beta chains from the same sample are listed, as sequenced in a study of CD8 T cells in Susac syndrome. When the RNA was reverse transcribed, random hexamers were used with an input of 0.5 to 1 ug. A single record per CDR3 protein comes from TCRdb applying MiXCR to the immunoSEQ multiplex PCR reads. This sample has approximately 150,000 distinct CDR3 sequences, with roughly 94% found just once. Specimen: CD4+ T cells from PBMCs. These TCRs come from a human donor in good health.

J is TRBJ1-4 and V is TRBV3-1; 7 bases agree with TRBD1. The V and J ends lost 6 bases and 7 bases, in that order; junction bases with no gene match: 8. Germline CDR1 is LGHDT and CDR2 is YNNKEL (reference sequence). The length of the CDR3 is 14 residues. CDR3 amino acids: CASSPQGISEKLFF. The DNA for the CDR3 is TGTGCCAGCAGTCCACAGGGGATCAGTGAAAAACTGTTTTTT.

The CDR3: CSARTSVDPDTQYF. The CDR3 DNA sequence: TGCAGTGCACGGACTAGCGTGGACCCAGATACGCAGTATTTT. V gene TRBV20-1 combines with J gene TRBJ2-3; 9 nucleotides agree with TRBD2. With 6 bases clipped from V and 4 bases from J, the junction kept 8 bases outside the gene matches. The CDR3 contains 14 residues. The germline CDR1 and CDR2 sequences are DFQATT and SNEGSKA (reference sequence).

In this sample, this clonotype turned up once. The CDR3 protein is CASSLAVVQGPRGYTF. The CDR3 coding sequence is TGTGCCAGCAGCTTAGCGGTGGTACAGGGGCCCCGTGGCTACACCTTC. The chain carries TRBV7-9 and TRBJ1-2; the match to TRBD1 covers 7 bases. The CDR3 runs 16 residues. V lost 0 bases to trimming and J lost 7 bases; unmatched junction nucleotides: 11. Germline values: CDR1 SEHNR, CDR2 FQNEAQ (reference sequence).

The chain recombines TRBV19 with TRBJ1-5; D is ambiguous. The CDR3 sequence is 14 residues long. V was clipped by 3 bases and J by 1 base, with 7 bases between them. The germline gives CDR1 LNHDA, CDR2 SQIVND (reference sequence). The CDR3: CASSIGRSNQPQHF. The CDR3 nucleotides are TGTGCCAGTAGTATTGGCAGAAGCAATCAGCCCCAGCATTTT.

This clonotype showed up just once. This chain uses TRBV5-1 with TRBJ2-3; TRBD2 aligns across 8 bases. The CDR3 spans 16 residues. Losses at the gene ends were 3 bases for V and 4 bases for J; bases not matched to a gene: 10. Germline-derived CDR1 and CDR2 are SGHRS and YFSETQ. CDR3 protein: CASSWTSRRGADTQYF. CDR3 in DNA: TGCGCCAGCAGCTGGACTAGCAGGAGGGGGGCAGATACGCAGTATTTT.

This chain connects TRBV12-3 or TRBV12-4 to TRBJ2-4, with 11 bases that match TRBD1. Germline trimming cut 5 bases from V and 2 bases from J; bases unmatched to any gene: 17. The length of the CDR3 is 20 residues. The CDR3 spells CASSGDRGRLANKSKNIQYF. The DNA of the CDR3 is TGTGCCAGCAGTGGGGACAGGGGGAGACTAGCGAACAAATCCAAAAACATTCAGTACTTC.

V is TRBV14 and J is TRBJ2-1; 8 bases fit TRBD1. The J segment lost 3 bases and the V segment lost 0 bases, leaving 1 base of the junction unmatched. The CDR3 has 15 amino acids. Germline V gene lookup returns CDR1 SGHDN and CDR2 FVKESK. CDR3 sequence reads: CASSQEGQVYNEQFF. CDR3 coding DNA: TGTGCCAGCAGCCAAGAGGGACAGGTCTACAATGAGCAGTTCTTC.

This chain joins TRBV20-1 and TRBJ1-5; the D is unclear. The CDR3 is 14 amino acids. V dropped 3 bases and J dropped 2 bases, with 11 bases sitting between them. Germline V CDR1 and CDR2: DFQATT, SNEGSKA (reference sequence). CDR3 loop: CSASLGGGNQPQHF. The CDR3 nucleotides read TGCAGTGCTAGTCTGGGTGGCGGCAATCAGCCCCAGCATTTT.

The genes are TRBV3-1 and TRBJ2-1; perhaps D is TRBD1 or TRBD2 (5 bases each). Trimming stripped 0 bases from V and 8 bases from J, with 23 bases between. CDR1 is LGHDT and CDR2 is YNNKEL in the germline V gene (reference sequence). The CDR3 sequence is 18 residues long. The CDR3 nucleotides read TGTGCCAGCAGCCAAGAGAGGGGTGTTGGCGGCTTTGGCCATGAGCAGTTCTTC. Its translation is CASSQERGVGGFGHEQFF.

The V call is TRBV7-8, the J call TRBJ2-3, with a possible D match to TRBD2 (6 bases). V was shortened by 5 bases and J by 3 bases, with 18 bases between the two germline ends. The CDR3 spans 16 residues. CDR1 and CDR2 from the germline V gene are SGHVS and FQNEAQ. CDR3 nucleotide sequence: TGTGCCAGCAGCCCCCGGGACTCCCTTTTGACAGATACGCAGTATTTT. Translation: CASSPRDSLLTDTQYF.

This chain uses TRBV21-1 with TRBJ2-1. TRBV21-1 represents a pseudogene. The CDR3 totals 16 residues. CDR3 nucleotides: TGTGCCAGCAGCGGGTCGTGGAGGGGCTCCTACAATGAGCAGTTCTTC. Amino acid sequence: CASSGSWRGSYNEQFF.

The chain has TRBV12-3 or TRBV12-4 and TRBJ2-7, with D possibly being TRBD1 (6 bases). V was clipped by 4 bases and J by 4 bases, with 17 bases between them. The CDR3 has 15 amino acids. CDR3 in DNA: TGTGCCAGCAGTTCCCAGCCGGGACACCTTTACGAGCAGTACTTC. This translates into CASSSQPGHLYEQYF.

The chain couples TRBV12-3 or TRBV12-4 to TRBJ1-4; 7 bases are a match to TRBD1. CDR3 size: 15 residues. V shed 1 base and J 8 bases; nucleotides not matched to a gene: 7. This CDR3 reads CASSLEQGKGEKLFF. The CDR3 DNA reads TGTGCCAGCAGTTTAGAACAGGGGAAGGGGGAAAAACTGTTTTTT.

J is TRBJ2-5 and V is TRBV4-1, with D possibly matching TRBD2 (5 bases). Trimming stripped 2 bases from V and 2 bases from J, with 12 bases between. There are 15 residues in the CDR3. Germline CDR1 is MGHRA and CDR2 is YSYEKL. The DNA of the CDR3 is TGCGCCAGCAGCCAAATCGGACTCCCACAAGAGACCCAGTACTTC. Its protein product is CASSQIGLPQETQYF.

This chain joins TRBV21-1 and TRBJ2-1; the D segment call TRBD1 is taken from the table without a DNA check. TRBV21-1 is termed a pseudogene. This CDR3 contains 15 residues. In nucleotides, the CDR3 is TGTGCCAGCAGCCCCTCTGTCGGAGGGGACAATGAGCAGTTCTTC. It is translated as CASSPSVGGDNEQFF.

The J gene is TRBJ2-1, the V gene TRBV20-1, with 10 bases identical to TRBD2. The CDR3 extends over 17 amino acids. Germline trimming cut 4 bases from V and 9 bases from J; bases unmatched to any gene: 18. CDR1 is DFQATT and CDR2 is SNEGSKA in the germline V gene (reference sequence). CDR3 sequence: CSAKPPSGRAQNIEQFF. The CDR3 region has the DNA TGCAGTGCTAAACCTCCCAGCGGGAGGGCCCAAAACATTGAGCAGTTCTTC.

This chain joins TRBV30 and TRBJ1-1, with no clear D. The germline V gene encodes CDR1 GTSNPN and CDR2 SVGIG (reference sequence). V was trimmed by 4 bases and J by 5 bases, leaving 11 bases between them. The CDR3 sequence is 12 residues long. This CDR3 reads CAWKRATTEAFF. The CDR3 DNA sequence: TGTGCCTGGAAACGGGCGACAACTGAAGCTTTCTTT.

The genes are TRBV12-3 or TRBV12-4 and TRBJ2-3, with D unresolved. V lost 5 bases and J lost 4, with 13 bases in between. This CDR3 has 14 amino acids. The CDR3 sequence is CASSHTWSADTQYF. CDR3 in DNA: TGTGCCAGCAGTCATACATGGTCCGCAGATACGCAGTATTTT.

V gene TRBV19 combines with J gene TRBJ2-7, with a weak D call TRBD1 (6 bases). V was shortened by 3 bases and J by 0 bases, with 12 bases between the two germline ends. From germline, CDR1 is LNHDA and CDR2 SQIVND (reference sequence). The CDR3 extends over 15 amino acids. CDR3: CASSMGQAFSYEQYF. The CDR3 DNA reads TGTGCCAGTAGTATGGGACAAGCCTTCTCCTACGAGCAGTACTTC.

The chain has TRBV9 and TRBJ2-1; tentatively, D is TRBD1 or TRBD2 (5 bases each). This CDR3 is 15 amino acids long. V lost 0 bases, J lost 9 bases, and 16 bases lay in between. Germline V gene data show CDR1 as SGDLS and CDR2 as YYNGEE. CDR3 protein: CASSVVGGQPIEQFF. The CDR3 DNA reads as TGTGCCAGCAGCGTAGTTGGGGGTCAGCCAATTGAGCAGTTCTTC.

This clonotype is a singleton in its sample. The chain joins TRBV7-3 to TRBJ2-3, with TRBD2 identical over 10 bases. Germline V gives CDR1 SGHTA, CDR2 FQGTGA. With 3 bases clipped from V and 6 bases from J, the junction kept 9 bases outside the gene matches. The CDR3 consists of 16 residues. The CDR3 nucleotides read TGTGCCAGCAGCTTCTTAGCGGGAGGCCAAGGGGATACGCAGTATTTT. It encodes CASSFLAGGQGDTQYF.

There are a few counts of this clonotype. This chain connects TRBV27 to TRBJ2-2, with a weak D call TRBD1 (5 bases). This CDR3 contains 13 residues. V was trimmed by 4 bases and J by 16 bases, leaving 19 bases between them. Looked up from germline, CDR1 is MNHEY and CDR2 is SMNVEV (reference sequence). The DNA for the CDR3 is TGTGCCAGCAGTTACAAGGGTACAGGAGAAAAGTTTTTT. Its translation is CASSYKGTGEKFF.

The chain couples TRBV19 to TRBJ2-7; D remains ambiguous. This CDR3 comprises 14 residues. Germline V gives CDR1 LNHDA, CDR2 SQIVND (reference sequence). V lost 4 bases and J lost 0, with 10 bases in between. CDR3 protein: CASSTLRSSYEQYF. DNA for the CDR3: TGTGCCAGTAGTACTTTGAGGAGCTCCTACGAGCAGTACTTC.

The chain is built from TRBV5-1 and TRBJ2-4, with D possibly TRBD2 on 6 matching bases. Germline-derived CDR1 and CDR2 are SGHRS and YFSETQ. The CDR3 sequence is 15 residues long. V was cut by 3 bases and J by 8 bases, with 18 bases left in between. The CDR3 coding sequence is TGCGCCAGCAGCTGGACGGGGAACGGGGGAGACATTCAGTACTTC. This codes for CASSWTGNGGDIQYF.

The CDR3 is CASSAGTGMEAFF. As DNA, the CDR3 is TGTGCCAGCAGCGCCGGGACAGGGATGGAGGCTTTCTTT. The chain has TRBV7-9 and TRBJ1-1, with 9 bases that match TRBD1. The junction had 9 bases not matched to a gene; V was cut back by 5 bases and J by 11 bases. This CDR3 comprises 13 residues. Germline CDR1 SEHNR, CDR2 FQNEAQ (reference sequence).

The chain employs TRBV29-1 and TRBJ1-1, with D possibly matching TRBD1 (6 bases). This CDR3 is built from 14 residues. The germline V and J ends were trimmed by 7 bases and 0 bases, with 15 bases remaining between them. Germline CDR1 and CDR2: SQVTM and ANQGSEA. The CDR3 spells CSAPKQGLNTEAFF. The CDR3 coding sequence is TGCAGCGCACCTAAACAGGGTCTGAACACTGAAGCTTTCTTT. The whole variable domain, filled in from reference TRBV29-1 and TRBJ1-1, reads SAVISQKPSRDICQRGTSLTIQCQVDSQVTMMFWYRQQPGQSLTLIATANQGSEATYESGFVIDKFPISRPNLTFSTLTVSNMSPEDSSIYLCSAPKQGLNTEAFFGQGTRLTVV.

Here the CDR3 reads CSARVAGEANEQFF. In nucleotides, the CDR3 is TGCAGTGCTAGAGTTGCGGGAGAGGCGAATGAGCAGTTCTTC. The chain links TRBV20-1 to TRBJ2-1; 7 bases line up with TRBD2. With V trimmed by 1 base and J by 7 bases, 7 bases remained unmatched. The CDR3 is 14 amino acids. CDR1 is DFQATT and CDR2 is SNEGSKA in the germline V gene (reference sequence).